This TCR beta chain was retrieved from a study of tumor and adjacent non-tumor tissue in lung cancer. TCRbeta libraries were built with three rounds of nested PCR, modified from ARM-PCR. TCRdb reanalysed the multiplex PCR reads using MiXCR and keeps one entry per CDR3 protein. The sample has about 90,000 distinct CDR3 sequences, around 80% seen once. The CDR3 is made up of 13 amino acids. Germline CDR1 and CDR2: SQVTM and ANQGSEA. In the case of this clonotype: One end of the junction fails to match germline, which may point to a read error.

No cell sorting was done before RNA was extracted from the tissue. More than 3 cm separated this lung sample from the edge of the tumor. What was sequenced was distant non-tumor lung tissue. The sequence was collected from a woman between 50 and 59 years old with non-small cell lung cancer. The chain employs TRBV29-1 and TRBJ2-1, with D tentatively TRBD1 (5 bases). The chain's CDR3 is CNVGDSSYNEQFF. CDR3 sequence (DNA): TGCAACGTTGGCGACAGCTCCTACAATGAGCAGTTCTTC.